Following are 23 T cell receptor beta chains from one sample sequenced in a study of T cells in Graves' hyperthyroidism and ophthalmopathy. Amplified regions were TCR beta CDR3 sequences from RNA transcripts. The TCR CDR3 first-round RT-PCR relied on the HTBI primer set. TCRdb redid the calling of the multiplex PCR reads with MiXCR, one entry per CDR3 protein. The sample includes roughly 720,000 distinct CDR3 sequences, 17% of them seen just once. The source material was blood. These receptors came from a man in his forties or fifties with Graves' hyperthyroidism.

This chain links TRBV28 with TRBJ2-1, with TRBD2 matching over 8 bases. V gave up 3 bases and J gave up 9 bases; unmatched junction bases: 10. Germline lookup yields CDR1 MDHEN and CDR2 SYDVKM. The CDR3 loop spans 15 amino acids. CDR3 region: CASSLAGGKAGEQFF. In nucleotides, the CDR3 is TGTGCCAGCAGTTTGGCGGGAGGTAAGGCCGGTGAGCAGTTCTTC.

This clonotype was seen at least ten times. The J gene is TRBJ2-1, the V gene TRBV19; 9 nucleotides line up with TRBD1. Germline assignment: CDR1 LNHDA and CDR2 SQIVND (reference sequence). The CDR3 is 15 amino acids. Germline trimming cut 3 bases from V and 6 bases from J; bases unmatched to any gene: 6. CDR3: CASSIGTGLVNEQFF. For the CDR3, the DNA is TGTGCCAGTAGTATCGGGACAGGGTTGGTCAATGAGCAGTTCTTC.

In its sample, this clonotype was seen many times. The chain has TRBV20-1 and TRBJ2-1; D might be TRBD2 (6 bases). The CDR3 has 16 amino acids. Germline assignment: CDR1 DFQATT and CDR2 SNEGSKA (reference sequence). Trimming left V 1 base short and J 1 base short, with 14 bases between. The CDR3 loop is CSARVREPLSYNEQFF. CDR3 DNA: TGCAGTGCTAGAGTCCGGGAGCCTCTTTCCTACAATGAGCAGTTCTTC.

This clonotype showed up many times. This sequence joins TRBV7-9 and TRBJ2-3; 9 bases fit TRBD2. Germline V gives CDR1 SEHNR, CDR2 FQNEAQ (reference sequence). The CDR3 length is 16 residues. Losses at the gene ends were 7 bases for V and 2 bases for J; bases not matched to a gene: 10. CDR3 residues: CASTLPREGLTDTQYF. The CDR3 DNA follows: TGTGCCAGCACCCTCCCGCGGGAGGGCCTCACAGATACGCAGTATTTT.

The chain couples TRBV27 to TRBJ2-7; perhaps TRBD2 as D (6 bases). V lost 5 bases and J 0 bases, leaving 11 bases between the germline ends. Germline V gene sequence: CDR1 MNHEY, CDR2 SMNVEV (reference sequence). The CDR3 loop spans 14 amino acids. This chain's CDR3 is CASSAGDSSYEQYF. For the CDR3, the DNA is TGTGCCAGCAGTGCCGGGGACTCCTCCTACGAGCAGTACTTC.

In this sample, this clonotype turned up many times. This chain joins TRBV20-1 and TRBJ2-5; 11 bases match TRBD2. CDR3 length: 17 amino acids. J was trimmed by 5 bases and V by 6 bases; bases with no gene match: 17. Germline V lookup: CDR1 DFQATT, CDR2 SNEGSKA (reference sequence). The CDR3 loop reads CSASLRASGRIGETQYF. Here the CDR3 DNA reads TGCAGTGCCTCCCTCCGGGCTAGCGGGAGGATCGGGGAGACCCAGTACTTC.

This clonotype was seen repeatedly, ten times or more. The rearrangement links TRBV6-1 to TRBJ1-2; 7 bases are a match to TRBD1. V was pared by 7 bases and J by 7 bases, with 15 bases of the junction left unmatched. Germline V CDR1 and CDR2: MNHNS, SASEGT. There are 15 residues in the CDR3. The CDR3 DNA reads TGTGCCAGCATGAGTTATGCAGGGGGATTTCTTGGCTACACCTTC. Its translation is CASMSYAGGFLGYTF.

This clonotype came up a few times. CDR3 residues: CASSFSRLAGIQETQYF. In DNA, the CDR3 is TGTGCCAGCAGTTTCTCCCGACTAGCGGGGATCCAAGAGACCCAGTACTTC. This chain connects TRBV6-1 to TRBJ2-5; 11 positions match TRBD2. The germline V gene encodes CDR1 MNHNS and CDR2 SASEGT. This CDR3 has 17 residues. V shed 5 bases and J 1 base; nucleotides not matched to a gene: 9.

In this sample, this clonotype turned up many times. The genes are TRBV30 and TRBJ2-7; 7 nucleotides align to TRBD1. With V trimmed by 3 bases and J by 0 bases, 8 bases remained unmatched. Per germline, CDR1 GTSNPN and CDR2 SVGIG (reference sequence). This CDR3 region has 15 residues. This CDR3 is CAWSGWDSRSYEQYF. In nucleotides, the CDR3 is TGTGCCTGGAGCGGGTGGGACAGCCGCTCCTACGAGCAGTACTTC. The whole variable domain, remainder taken from reference TRBV30 and TRBJ2-7, is SQTIHQWPATLVQPVGSPLSLECTVEGTSNPNLYWYRQAAGRGLQLLFYSVGIGQISSEVPQNLSASRPQDRQFILSSKKLLLSDSGFYLCAWSGWDSRSYEQYFGPGTRLTVT.

The table lists this clonotype with many counts. The chain uses TRBV5-1 and TRBJ2-2; D may be TRBD1 (6 bases). Germline lookup yields CDR1 SGHRS and CDR2 YFSETQ. The CDR3 is 15 amino acids. Trimming removed 3 bases at V and 2 bases at J, with 11 bases between. For the CDR3, the DNA is TGCGCCAGCAGCTCCGGACAGCCTAACACCGGGGAGCTGTTTTTT. Amino acid sequence: CASSSGQPNTGELFF.

The V and J genes are TRBV2 and TRBJ2-3; a possible D gene is TRBD1 (6 bases). CDR1 is SNHLY, CDR2 FYNNEI, per germline. Trimming pared 3 bases from V and 1 base from J, leaving 11 bases between. There are 15 residues in the CDR3. The CDR3 loop reads CASSELDRGTDTQYF. Here the CDR3 DNA reads TGTGCCAGCAGTGAGTTGGACAGAGGCACAGATACGCAGTATTTT.

There are many counts of this clonotype. This sequence joins TRBV11-2 and TRBJ2-2; D not certain. The CDR3 has 15 amino acids. Looked up from germline, CDR1 is SGHAT and CDR2 is FQNNGV. The germline V and J ends were trimmed by 2 bases and 4 bases, with 11 bases remaining between them. In DNA, the CDR3 is TGTGCCAGCAGCTTATCAAGTCCGACCACCGGGGAGCTGTTTTTT. Translation: CASSLSSPTTGELFF. Using reference TRBV11-2 and TRBJ2-2 for the parts outside the CDR3, the full variable domain is EAGVAQSPRYKIIEKRQSVAFWCNPISGHATLYWYQQILGQGPKLLIQFQNNGVVDDSQLPKDRFSAERLKGVDSTLKIQPAKLEDSAVYLCASSLSSPTTGELFFGEGSRLTVL.

In its sample, this clonotype was seen once. The chain is built from TRBV2 and TRBJ2-1, with 7 bases aligning to TRBD2. The J segment lost 10 bases and the V segment lost 6 bases, leaving 9 bases of the junction unmatched. Germline V lookup: CDR1 SNHLY, CDR2 FYNNEI. The CDR3 consists of 13 residues. CDR3 nucleotides: TGTGCCAGCAGCGAGAAGCCGGGACTAGAGCAGTTCTTC. Encoded protein: CASSEKPGLEQFF.

A note on this clonotype: At one boundary the junction diverges from the germline segment, which might be a read error. J is TRBJ2-7 and V is TRBV20-1, with 11 bases aligning to TRBD2. CDR3 length: 14 residues. The germline V gene has CDR1 DFQATT and CDR2 SNEGSKA (reference sequence). The CDR3 nucleotides read TGCGGTGCTCCTCCTACTAGCGGGAGAAACGAGCAGTACTTC. The encoded protein is CGAPPTSGRNEQYF.

This clonotype was observed at least ten times. This chain uses TRBV5-1 with TRBJ2-4; 7 bases are shared with TRBD1. V dropped 0 bases and J dropped 6; count of bases not matched to a gene: 3. This CDR3 spans 14 amino acids. Germline CDR1 reads SGHRS; CDR2 reads YFSETQ. CDR3 sequence (DNA): TGCGCCAGCAGCTTGGCCTGGGACAGAAACATTCAGTACTTC. Protein sequence: CASSLAWDRNIQYF. The complete variable domain, with remaining parts taken from reference TRBV5-1 and TRBJ2-4, reads KAGVTQTPRYLIKTRGQQVTLSCSPISGHRSVSWYQQTPGQGLQFLFEYFSETQRNKGNFPGRFSGRQFSNSRSEMNVSTLELGDSALYLCASSLAWDRNIQYFGAGTRLSVL.

With respect to this clonotype: Possible read error: a much larger clone is one base away. This chain links TRBV9 with TRBJ2-2; D not resolved. CDR1 and CDR2 from the germline V gene are SGDLS and YYNGEE. The V gene lost 3 bases and the J gene lost 1 base, with 13 bases spanning the gap. The CDR3 sequence is 16 residues long. In nucleotides, the CDR3 is TGTGCCAGCAGCGAGACCGACAACAGGAACACCGGGGAGCTGTTTTTT. The encoded protein is CASSETDNRNTGELFF. The variable domain in full, completed from reference TRBV9 and TRBJ2-2, reads DSGVTQTPKHLITATGQRVTLRCSPRSGDLSVYWYQQSLDQGLQFLIQYYNGEERAKGNILERFSAQQFPDLHSELNLSSLELGDSALYFCASSETDNRNTGELFFGEGSRLTVL.

V is TRBV30 and J is TRBJ2-7, with D possibly being TRBD1 (6 bases). CDR1 is GTSNPN, CDR2 SVGIG, per germline (reference sequence). The CDR3 runs 16 residues. V was pared by 1 base and J by 2 bases, with 18 bases between. The CDR3 nucleotides read TGTGCCTGGAGTGGGGATTGGACAGTGGGAGCCTACGAGCAGTACTTC. It codes for CAWSGDWTVGAYEQYF.

Only a few counts were recorded for this clonotype. The chain recombines TRBV5-1 with TRBJ2-1, with 8 bases lining up with TRBD2. The germline CDR1 and CDR2 sequences are SGHRS and YFSETQ. The ends lost 2 bases at V and 7 bases at J; junction bases unmatched: 8. The CDR3 has 15 residues. Here the CDR3 DNA reads TGCGCCAGCAGCTTAATCGGGAGGGATGGTAATGAGCAGTTCTTC. The encoded protein is CASSLIGRDGNEQFF.

This clonotype was seen ten or more times. The V and J genes are TRBV7-8 and TRBJ2-7; no clear D gene. V was shortened by 4 bases and J by 2 bases, with 12 bases between the two germline ends. CDR3 size: 14 residues. The germline V gene has CDR1 SGHVS and CDR2 FQNEAQ. The CDR3 loop reads CASSSPDTAYEQYF. Written as DNA, the CDR3 is TGTGCCAGCAGCTCCCCTGACACTGCCTACGAGCAGTACTTC.

V usage is TRBV5-6 and J usage is TRBJ1-2, with D perhaps matching TRBD1 (5 bases). Deletions cut 1 base from V and 8 bases from J, with 9 bases between. This CDR3 contains 12 residues. Germline V CDR1 and CDR2: SGHDT, YYEEEE. The CDR3, as DNA: TGTGCCAGCAGCTTGTCGGGGCAAGGCTACACCTTC. Translated: CASSLSGQGYTF.

This clonotype came up a few times. The chain combines TRBV19 with TRBJ2-1, with D hard to call. The CDR3 spans 13 residues. V was shortened by 4 bases and J by 6 bases, with 10 bases between the two germline ends. Germline V lookup: CDR1 LNHDA, CDR2 SQIVND (reference sequence). CDR3 sequence reads: CASSTGLPNEQFF. The CDR3 coding sequence is TGTGCCAGTAGTACTGGGCTGCCCAATGAGCAGTTCTTC.

This rearrangement joins TRBV7-9 to TRBJ1-1; perhaps TRBD1 as D (5 bases). Germline assignment: CDR1 SEHNR and CDR2 FQNEAQ (reference sequence). The length of the CDR3 is 15 residues. V was pared by 2 bases and J by 1 base, with 11 bases between. The CDR3 sequence: CASSLSGTGNTEAFF. The CDR3 DNA reads as TGTGCCAGCAGCTTAAGTGGAACAGGGAACACTGAAGCTTTCTTT.

This clonotype was recorded at least ten times. CDR3 sequence: CASSDGQDSYNEQFF. The CDR3 coding sequence is TGTGCCAGCAGCGACGGACAGGATTCCTACAATGAGCAGTTCTTC. The chain couples TRBV28 to TRBJ2-1, with TRBD1 matching over 7 bases. The germline gives CDR1 MDHEN, CDR2 SYDVKM. Trimming cost V 6 bases and J 1 base; bases outside gene matches: 6. The CDR3 has 15 amino acids.